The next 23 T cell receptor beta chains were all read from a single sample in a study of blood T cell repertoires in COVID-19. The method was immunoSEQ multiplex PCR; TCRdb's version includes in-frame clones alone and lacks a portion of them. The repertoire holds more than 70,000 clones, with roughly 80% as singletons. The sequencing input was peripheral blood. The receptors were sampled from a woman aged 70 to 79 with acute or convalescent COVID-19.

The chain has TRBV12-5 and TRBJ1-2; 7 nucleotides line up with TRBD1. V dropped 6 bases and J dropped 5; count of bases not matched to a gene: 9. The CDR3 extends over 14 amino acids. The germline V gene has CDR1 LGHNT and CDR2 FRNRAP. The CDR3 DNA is TGTGCTAGTGGCTTAACCACAGGGGTATATGGCTACACCTTC. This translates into CASGLTTGVYGYTF.

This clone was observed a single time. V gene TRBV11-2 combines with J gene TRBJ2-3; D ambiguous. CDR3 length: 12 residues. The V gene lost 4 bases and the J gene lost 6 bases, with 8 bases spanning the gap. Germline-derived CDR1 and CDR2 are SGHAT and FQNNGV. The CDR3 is CASSSAADTQYF. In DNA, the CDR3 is TGTGCCAGCAGCTCCGCTGCGGATACGCAGTATTTT.

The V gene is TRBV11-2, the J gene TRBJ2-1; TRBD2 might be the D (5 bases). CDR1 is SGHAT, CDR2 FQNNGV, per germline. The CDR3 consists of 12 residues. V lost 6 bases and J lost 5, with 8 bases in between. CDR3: CASSSADNEQFF. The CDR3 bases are TGTGCCAGCAGTAGCGCTGACAATGAGCAGTTCTTC.

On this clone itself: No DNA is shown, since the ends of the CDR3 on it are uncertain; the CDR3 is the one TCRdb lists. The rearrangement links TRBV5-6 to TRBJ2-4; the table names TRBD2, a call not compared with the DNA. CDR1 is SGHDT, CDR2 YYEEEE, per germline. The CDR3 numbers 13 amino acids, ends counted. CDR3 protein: CASSLVASGSNDF.

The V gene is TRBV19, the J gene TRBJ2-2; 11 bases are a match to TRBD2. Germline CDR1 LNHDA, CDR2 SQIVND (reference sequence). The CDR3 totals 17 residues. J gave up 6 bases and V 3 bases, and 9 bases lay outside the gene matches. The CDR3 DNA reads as TGTGCCAGTAGTATTTGGGGTACTAGCGGGAGATCCGGGGAGCTGTTTTTT. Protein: CASSIWGTSGRSGELFF.

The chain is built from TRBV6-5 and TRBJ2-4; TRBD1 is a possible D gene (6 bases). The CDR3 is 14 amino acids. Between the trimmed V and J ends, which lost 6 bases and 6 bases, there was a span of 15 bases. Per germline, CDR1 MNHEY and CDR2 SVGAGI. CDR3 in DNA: TGTGCCAGCAGCTCCCCAGGGGCAATAAACATTCAGTACTTC. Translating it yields CASSSPGAINIQYF.

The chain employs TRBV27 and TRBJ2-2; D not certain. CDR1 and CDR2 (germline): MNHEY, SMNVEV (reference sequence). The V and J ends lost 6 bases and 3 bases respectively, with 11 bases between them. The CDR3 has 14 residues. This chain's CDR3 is CASRLTRDTGELFF. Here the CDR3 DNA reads TGTGCCAGCAGGCTTACCCGGGACACCGGGGAGCTGTTTTTT.

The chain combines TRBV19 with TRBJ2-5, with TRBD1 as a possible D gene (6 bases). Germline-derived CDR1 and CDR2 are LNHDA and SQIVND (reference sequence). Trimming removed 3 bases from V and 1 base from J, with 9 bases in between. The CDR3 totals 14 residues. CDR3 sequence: CASSMAGAQETQYF. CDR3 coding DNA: TGTGCCAGTAGTATGGCAGGGGCCCAAGAGACCCAGTACTTC.

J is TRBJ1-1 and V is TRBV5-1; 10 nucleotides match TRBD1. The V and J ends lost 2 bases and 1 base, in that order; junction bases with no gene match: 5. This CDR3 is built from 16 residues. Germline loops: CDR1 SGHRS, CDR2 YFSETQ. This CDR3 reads CASSLRQGARNTEAFF. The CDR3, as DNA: TGCGCCAGCAGCTTACGACAGGGGGCCCGGAACACTGAAGCTTTCTTT.

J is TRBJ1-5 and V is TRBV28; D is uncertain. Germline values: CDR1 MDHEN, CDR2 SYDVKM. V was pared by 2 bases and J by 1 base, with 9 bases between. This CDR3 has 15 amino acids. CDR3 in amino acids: CASSLQQSSNQPQHF. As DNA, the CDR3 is TGTGCCAGCAGTTTACAACAGTCCAGCAATCAGCCCCAGCATTTT.

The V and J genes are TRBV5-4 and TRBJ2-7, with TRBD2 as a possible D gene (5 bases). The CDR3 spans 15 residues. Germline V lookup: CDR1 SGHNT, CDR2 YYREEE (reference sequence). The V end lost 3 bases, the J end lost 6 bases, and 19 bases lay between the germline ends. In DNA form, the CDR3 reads TGTGCCAGCAGCTCCGCCCTAGCATTCCCCTCCGAGCAGTACTTC. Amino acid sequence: CASSSALAFPSEQYF.

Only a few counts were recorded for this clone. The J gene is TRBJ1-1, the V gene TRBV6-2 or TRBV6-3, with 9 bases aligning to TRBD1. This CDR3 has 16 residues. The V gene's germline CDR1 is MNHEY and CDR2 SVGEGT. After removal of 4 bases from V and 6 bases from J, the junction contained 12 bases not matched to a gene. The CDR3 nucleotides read TGTGCCAGCAGTTCCCGCTCTGGACAGGGGAGGTCTGAAGCTTTCTTT. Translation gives CASSSRSGQGRSEAFF.

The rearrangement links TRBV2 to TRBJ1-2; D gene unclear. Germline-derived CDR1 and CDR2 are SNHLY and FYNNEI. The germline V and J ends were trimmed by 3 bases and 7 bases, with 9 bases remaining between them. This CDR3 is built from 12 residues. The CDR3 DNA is TGTGCCAGCAGTGAGGTACATGGTGGCTACACCTTC. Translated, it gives CASSEVHGGYTF.

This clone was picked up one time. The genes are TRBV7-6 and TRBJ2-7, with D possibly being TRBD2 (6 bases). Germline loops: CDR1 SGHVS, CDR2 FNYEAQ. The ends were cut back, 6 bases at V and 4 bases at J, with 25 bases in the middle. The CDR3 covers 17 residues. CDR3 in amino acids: CASSLGEASGLLYEQYF. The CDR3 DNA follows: TGTGCCAGCAGTCTCGGTGAGGCATCGGGACTTCTATACGAGCAGTACTTC. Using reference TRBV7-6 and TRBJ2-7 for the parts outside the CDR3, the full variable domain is GAGVSQSPRYKVTKRGQDVALRCDPISGHVSLYWYRQALGQGPEFLTYFNYEAQQDKSGLPNDRFSAERPEGSISTLTIQRTEQRDSAMYRCASSLGEASGLLYEQYFGPGTRLTVT.

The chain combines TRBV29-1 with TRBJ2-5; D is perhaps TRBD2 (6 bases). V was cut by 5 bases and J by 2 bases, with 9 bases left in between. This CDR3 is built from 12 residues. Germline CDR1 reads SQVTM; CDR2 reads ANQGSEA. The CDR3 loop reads CSVSGLQETQYF. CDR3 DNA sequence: TGCAGCGTTTCGGGACTTCAAGAGACCCAGTACTTC.

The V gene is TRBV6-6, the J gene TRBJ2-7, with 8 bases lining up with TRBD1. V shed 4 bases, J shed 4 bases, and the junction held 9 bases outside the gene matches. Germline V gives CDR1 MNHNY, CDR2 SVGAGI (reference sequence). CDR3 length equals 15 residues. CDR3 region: CASSFRGRDPYEQYF. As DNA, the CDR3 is TGTGCCAGCAGTTTCAGGGGGCGGGACCCATACGAGCAGTACTTC.

The DNA for the CDR3 is TGTGCCAGCAGATATAGCGGGAGGGACCACAATGAGCAGTTCTTC. Translation gives CASRYSGRDHNEQFF. The rearrangement uses TRBV7-9 and TRBJ2-1; 11 positions match TRBD2. The CDR3 loop spans 15 amino acids. Germline lookup yields CDR1 SEHNR and CDR2 FQNEAQ (reference sequence). The V segment lost 6 bases and the J segment 5 bases; nucleotides outside the gene matches: 6.

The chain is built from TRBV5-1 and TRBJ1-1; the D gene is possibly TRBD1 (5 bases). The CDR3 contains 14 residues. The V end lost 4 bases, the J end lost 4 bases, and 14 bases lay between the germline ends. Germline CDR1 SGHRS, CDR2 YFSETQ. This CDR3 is CASSARVDRTEAFF. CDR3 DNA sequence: TGCGCCAGCAGCGCCAGGGTTGACCGCACTGAAGCTTTCTTT. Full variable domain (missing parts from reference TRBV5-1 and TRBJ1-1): KAGVTQTPRYLIKTRGQQVTLSCSPISGHRSVSWYQQTPGQGLQFLFEYFSETQRNKGNFPGRFSGRQFSNSRSEMNVSTLELGDSALYLCASSARVDRTEAFFGQGTRLTVV.

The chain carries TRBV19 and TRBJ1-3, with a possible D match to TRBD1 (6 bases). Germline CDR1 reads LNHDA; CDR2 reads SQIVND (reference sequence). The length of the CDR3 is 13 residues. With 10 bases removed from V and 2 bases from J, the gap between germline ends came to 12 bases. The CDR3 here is CATRQAPGNTIYF. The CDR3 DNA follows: TGTGCCACAAGACAGGCTCCTGGAAACACCATATATTTT.

CDR3 sequence (DNA): TGTGCCAGCAGTTTAATAGCGGGAGACTATGAGCAGTTCTTC. This encodes CASSLIAGDYEQFF. The gene calls are TRBV27 and TRBJ2-1, with TRBD2 matching 9 bases. The CDR3 length is 14 residues. Germline V lookup: CDR1 MNHEY, CDR2 SMNVEV (reference sequence). The V segment lost 2 bases and the J segment 8 bases; nucleotides outside the gene matches: 4.

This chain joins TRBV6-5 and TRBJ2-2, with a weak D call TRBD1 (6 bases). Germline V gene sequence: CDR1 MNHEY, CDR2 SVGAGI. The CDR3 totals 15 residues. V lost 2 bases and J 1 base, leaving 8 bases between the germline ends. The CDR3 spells CASSYTTGNTGELFF. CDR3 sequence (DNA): TGTGCCAGCAGTTACACGACAGGGAACACCGGGGAGCTGTTTTTT.

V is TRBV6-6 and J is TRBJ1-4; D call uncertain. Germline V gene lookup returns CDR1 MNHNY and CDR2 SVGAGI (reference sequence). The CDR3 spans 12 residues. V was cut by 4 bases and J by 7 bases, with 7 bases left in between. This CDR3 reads CASSSQVEKLFF. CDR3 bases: TGTGCCAGCAGTTCCCAGGTTGAAAAACTGTTTTTT.

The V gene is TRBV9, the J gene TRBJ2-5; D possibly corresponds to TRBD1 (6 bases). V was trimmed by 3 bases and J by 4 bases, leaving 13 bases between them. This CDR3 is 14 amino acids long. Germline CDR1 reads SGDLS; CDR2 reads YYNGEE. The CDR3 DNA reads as TGTGCCAGCAGCGAACAGGGATTAGGAGAGACCCAGTACTTC. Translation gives CASSEQGLGETQYF. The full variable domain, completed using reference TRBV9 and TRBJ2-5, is DSGVTQTPKHLITATGQRVTLRCSPRSGDLSVYWYQQSLDQGLQFLIQYYNGEERAKGNILERFSAQQFPDLHSELNLSSLELGDSALYFCASSEQGLGETQYFGPGTRLLVL.